This TCR beta chain was identified during a study of control samples from healthy donors and cancer patients (dated by TCRdb to 2018 to 2021). Libraries were built with the immunoSEQ multiplex PCR assay. Not all clones reach the TCRdb copy of this immuneACCESS table, which keeps in-frame sequences only. Checked studies attribute under half of the gap to unresolved V genes and leave the rest unexplained. The sample table holds roughly 180,000 clones, of which around 94% were seen once. The ten largest clones take up about 1.4% of the sample. On this clone itself: The antigen it recognizes is unknown. The record has no base qualities; no much larger clone is one base away.

The source of this sequence is a woman under 30 in good health. The source material was blood.

The nucleotides are TGTGCCAGCAGCTTAACCTCTGACAGCTACAATGAGCAGTTCTTC. This gives the protein CASSLTSDSYNEQFF. The rearrangement joined TRBV7-3 to TRBJ2-1; 5 matching bases give a weak D call of TRBD1. Measured from the cysteine to the phenylalanine, the CDR3 is 15 residues long. Only the CDR3 portion is preserved as DNA: 45 bases, with reading frame beginning at the first base. CDR1 and CDR2 are drawn from the germline V gene: SGHTA, FQGTGA. Cut back by 0 bases and 3 bases, the V and J ends lie 9 bases apart.